The 27 T cell receptor beta chains presented below share a single source sample, sequenced in a study of PD-1 blockade in classical Hodgkin lymphoma. Using immunoSEQ multiplex PCR, the repertoire was profiled, and TCRdb retains in-frame clones only, with some absent. The sample records about 50,000 clones, 90% being singletons. Time point specified: cycle 4 day 1 (C4D1), after 6 weeks of nivolumab. All the patients suffered relapse after autologous stem cell transplantation, and brentuximab vedotin exposure differed. Sample: peripheral blood mononuclear cells (PBMCs), taken before the fourth cycle of nivolumab. The source of these receptors is a human donor with classical Hodgkin lymphoma.

The rearrangement links TRBV7-8 to TRBJ1-4, with unresolved D. CDR3 length: 16 residues. Trimming stripped 3 bases from V and 6 bases from J, with 17 bases between. Germline CDR1 SGHVS, CDR2 FQNEAQ. The CDR3 is CASSFEGGGSDEKLFF. The CDR3 bases are TGTGCCAGCAGCTTCGAAGGTGGCGGGTCGGATGAAAAACTGTTTTTT.

CDR3 in DNA: TGTGCCAGCAGGACAGGGGATGAGCAGTTCTTC. Encoded protein: CASRTGDEQFF. The chain carries TRBV25-1 and TRBJ2-1; 8 bases map to TRBD1. The CDR3 loop spans 11 amino acids. The V gene end was trimmed by 6 bases and the J gene end by 8 bases; junction bases not matched to a gene: 0. Per the germline V gene, CDR1 is MGHDK and CDR2 is SYGVNS.

V usage is TRBV9 and J usage is TRBJ2-1; 8 bases agree with TRBD2. The junction had 8 bases not matched to a gene; V was cut back by 0 bases and J by 6 bases. This CDR3 has 16 amino acids. Germline CDR1 SGDLS, CDR2 YYNGEE. In DNA, the CDR3 is TGTGCCAGCAGCGTAGAGCCGGGAGGGACTTTCAATGAGCAGTTCTTC. Translating gives CASSVEPGGTFNEQFF.

The chain links TRBV9 to TRBJ1-4; the D is unclear. The V and J ends lost 3 bases and 9 bases respectively, with 9 bases between them. CDR3 length: 12 amino acids. Per the germline V gene, CDR1 is SGDLS and CDR2 is YYNGEE. The CDR3 region has the DNA TGTGCCAGCAGCGGGCTCAATCAAAAACTGTTTTTT. This encodes CASSGLNQKLFF. The complete variable domain, with remaining parts taken from reference TRBV9 and TRBJ1-4, reads DSGVTQTPKHLITATGQRVTLRCSPRSGDLSVYWYQQSLDQGLQFLIQYYNGEERAKGNILERFSAQQFPDLHSELNLSSLELGDSALYFCASSGLNQKLFFGSGTQLSVL.

The chain joins TRBV11-2 to TRBJ2-4; 11 bases match TRBD2. V was clipped by 5 bases and J by 6 bases; unmatched bases: 9. Germline-derived CDR1 and CDR2 are SGHAT and FQNNGV. The CDR3 has 16 amino acids. CDR3 nucleotide sequence: TGTGCCAGCAGCCGGGTTAGCGGGAGGGCGGGAAACATTCAGTACTTC. Translation gives CASSRVSGRAGNIQYF.

This clone was seen just once. The CDR3 nucleotides read TGTGCCAGCAGGGCACGGCTGAACACTGAAGCTTTCTTT. This encodes CASRARLNTEAFF. This sequence joins TRBV7-9 and TRBJ1-1; D gene uncertain. The germline V gene encodes CDR1 SEHNR and CDR2 FQNEAQ (reference sequence). The CDR3 totals 13 residues. Trimming left V 6 bases short and J 0 bases short, with 8 bases between.

The V gene is TRBV29-1, the J gene TRBJ1-5; TRBD1 might be the D (5 bases). This CDR3 has 14 amino acids. V dropped 6 bases and J dropped 1 base, with 13 bases sitting between them. CDR1 and CDR2 from the germline V gene are SQVTM and ANQGSEA. The CDR3 DNA is TGCAGCGTATCGGGGCTGGGCAGCAATCAGCCCCAGCATTTT. Encoded protein: CSVSGLGSNQPQHF.

The V gene is TRBV6-6, the J gene TRBJ2-7; no clear D gene. This CDR3 has 11 amino acids. From germline, CDR1 is MNHNY and CDR2 SVGAGI (reference sequence). V lost 6 bases to trimming and J lost 6 bases, with 9 bases between them. For the CDR3, the DNA is TGTGCCAGCAGCCGGAGCTCCGAGCAGTACTTC. It codes for CASSRSSEQYF.

V and J are TRBV20-1 and TRBJ2-7; either TRBD1 or TRBD2 may fit D (5 bases each). This CDR3 is built from 11 residues. Germline CDR1 is DFQATT and CDR2 is SNEGSKA (reference sequence). Trimming removed 7 bases at V and 2 bases at J, with 9 bases between. The CDR3: CSVRGPYEQYF. The CDR3 DNA sequence: TGCAGTGTAAGGGGACCCTACGAGCAGTACTTC.

This clone has just one count. V and J are TRBV6-4 and TRBJ1-1; D uncertain. The CDR3 runs 13 residues. Germline V gene sequence: CDR1 MRHNA, CDR2 SNTAGT. V was shortened by 4 bases and J by 1 base, with 7 bases between the two germline ends. The CDR3 DNA reads as TGTGCCAGCAGTGTTCAGAGGAACACTGAAGCTTTCTTT. This translates into CASSVQRNTEAFF.

The chain links TRBV5-1 to TRBJ2-2, with a possible D match to TRBD2 (7 bases). Germline CDR1 reads SGHRS; CDR2 reads YFSETQ. Trimming took 4 bases from V and 2 from J, leaving 18 bases between them. This CDR3 is 17 amino acids long. The CDR3 sequence is CASSQKRTGGNTGELFF. CDR3 nucleotides: TGCGCCAGCAGCCAAAAGCGCACGGGGGGCAACACCGGGGAGCTGTTTTTT. The whole variable domain, remainder taken from reference TRBV5-1 and TRBJ2-2, is KAGVTQTPRYLIKTRGQQVTLSCSPISGHRSVSWYQQTPGQGLQFLFEYFSETQRNKGNFPGRFSGRQFSNSRSEMNVSTLELGDSALYLCASSQKRTGGNTGELFFGEGSRLTVL.

This chain links TRBV30 with TRBJ2-6; D might be TRBD1 (5 bases). Trimming took 3 bases from V and 1 from J, leaving 13 bases between them. CDR3 length: 16 residues. Germline assignment: CDR1 GTSNPN and CDR2 SVGIG (reference sequence). The CDR3 reads CAWRFGRVSGANVLTF. As DNA, the CDR3 is TGTGCCTGGAGGTTTGGCAGGGTGTCTGGGGCCAACGTCCTGACTTTC.

The J gene is TRBJ1-3, the V gene TRBV10-3, with D possibly TRBD1 on 6 matching bases. Germline CDR1 and CDR2: ENHRY and SYGVKD. The CDR3 covers 15 residues. V lost 2 bases to trimming and J lost 0 bases, with 8 bases between them. The CDR3, as DNA: TGTGCCATCAGTGAGGTACAGGGCTCTGGAAACACCATATATTTT. Its translation: CAISEVQGSGNTIYF.

The V and J genes are TRBV28 and TRBJ1-5; D not resolved. Trimming took 7 bases from V and 7 from J, leaving 8 bases between them. This CDR3 has 11 residues. Germline CDR1 MDHEN, CDR2 SYDVKM. In DNA, the CDR3 is TGTGCCAGCAATGATAGGCAGCCCCAGCATTTT. Its translation: CASNDRQPQHF.

This chain uses TRBV7-3 with TRBJ2-7, with unresolved D. Trimming shortened V by 1 base and J by 5 bases, and 9 bases separated the two germline ends. Germline CDR1 SGHTA, CDR2 FQGTGA. CDR3 length equals 13 residues. CDR3 in amino acids: CASSLSGHDEQYF. The CDR3 DNA is TGTGCCAGCAGCTTAAGTGGGCATGACGAGCAGTACTTC.

This chain links TRBV7-3 with TRBJ1-1; TRBD1 matches at 7 bases. Germline CDR1 SGHTA, CDR2 FQGTGA. V shed 5 bases and J 5 bases; nucleotides not matched to a gene: 8. This CDR3 is built from 14 residues. CDR3 residues: CASSLYHRGTEAFF. The CDR3 region has the DNA TGTGCCAGCAGCCTCTACCACAGGGGAACTGAAGCTTTCTTT.

This chain connects TRBV5-6 to TRBJ2-1; 13 bases match TRBD2. Germline CDR1 and CDR2: SGHDT and YYEEEE. Trimming removed 4 bases from V and 8 bases from J; junction bases left unmatched: 6. This CDR3 has 15 amino acids. The CDR3 loop reads CASSGLAGVYDEQFF. CDR3 in DNA: TGTGCCAGCAGCGGACTAGCGGGAGTGTACGATGAGCAGTTCTTC.

This clone has only one observation. The CDR3 DNA reads TGTGCCAGCAGCGTAGGCGGGGGGTCCTACAATGAGCAGTTCTTC. Amino acid sequence: CASSVGGGSYNEQFF. This sequence joins TRBV9 and TRBJ2-1, with 8 bases identical to TRBD2. The V and J ends lost 0 bases and 1 base, in that order; junction bases with no gene match: 0. CDR1 and CDR2 from the germline V gene are SGDLS and YYNGEE. There are 15 residues in the CDR3.

This clone was counted a few times. The rearrangement joins TRBV11-3 to TRBJ2-2, with D possibly matching TRBD1 (5 bases). From germline, CDR1 is SGHNT and CDR2 YENEEA. The CDR3 extends over 13 amino acids. Trimming removed 7 bases from V and 9 bases from J, with 15 bases in between. The CDR3 bases are TGTGCCAGCAACCAGAAGGGGTCGCGGGAGCTGTTTTTT. Its protein product is CASNQKGSRELFF.

This chain joins TRBV27 and TRBJ2-7, with a possible D match to TRBD1 (6 bases). The V end was cut by 6 bases, the J end by 3 bases, with 6 bases between. Germline CDR1 reads MNHEY; CDR2 reads SMNVEV (reference sequence). CDR3 length: 11 amino acids. CDR3 nucleotides: TGTGCCAGCAGACAGGGCTACGAGCAGTACTTC. It encodes CASRQGYEQYF.

The chain has TRBV28 and TRBJ1-2, with TRBD1 as a possible D gene (5 bases). The length of the CDR3 is 14 residues. The ends were cut back, 3 bases at V and 4 bases at J, with 12 bases in the middle. Germline V gene lookup returns CDR1 MDHEN and CDR2 SYDVKM. The CDR3 region is CASSFPGFGYGYTF. CDR3 sequence (DNA): TGTGCCAGCAGTTTCCCAGGGTTTGGCTATGGCTACACCTTC.

Only one count was recorded for this clone. CDR3 protein: CASSTPDSNTEAFF. The CDR3 coding sequence is TGTGCCAGCAGCACTCCTGACTCGAACACTGAAGCTTTCTTT. V usage is TRBV28 and J usage is TRBJ1-1; the D is unclear. Germline CDR1 reads MDHEN; CDR2 reads SYDVKM. This CDR3 is 14 amino acids long. The V end was cut by 6 bases, the J end by 1 base, with 12 bases between.

The J gene is TRBJ2-3, the V gene TRBV5-1, with D unclear. The CDR3 covers 14 residues. CDR1 is SGHRS, CDR2 YFSETQ, per germline. The V gene lost 2 bases and the J gene lost 2 bases, with 9 bases spanning the gap. The CDR3 reads CASSFLPDTDTQYF. CDR3 DNA sequence: TGCGCCAGCAGCTTCCTCCCCGACACAGATACGCAGTATTTT. Full variable domain (rest looked up from reference TRBV5-1 and TRBJ2-3): KAGVTQTPRYLIKTRGQQVTLSCSPISGHRSVSWYQQTPGQGLQFLFEYFSETQRNKGNFPGRFSGRQFSNSRSEMNVSTLELGDSALYLCASSFLPDTDTQYFGPGTRLTVL.

J is TRBJ2-2 and V is TRBV7-3, with 9 nucleotides matching TRBD2. J gave up 8 bases and V 5 bases, and 15 bases lay outside the gene matches. The CDR3 totals 17 residues. Germline CDR1 SGHTA, CDR2 FQGTGA. The CDR3 here is CASSLQGSGREAGELFF. CDR3 nucleotides: TGTGCCAGCAGCCTCCAAGGTAGCGGGAGAGAAGCGGGGGAGCTGTTTTTT.

The chain recombines TRBV10-2 with TRBJ2-3, with D perhaps TRBD1 (5 bases). Trimming removed 6 bases at V and 2 bases at J, with 12 bases between. Germline V gives CDR1 WSHSY, CDR2 SAAADI. This CDR3 has 14 residues. CDR3 DNA sequence: TGCGCCAGCAGGCCCCGACAGTTCACAGATACGCAGTATTTT. Encoded protein: CASRPRQFTDTQYF.

The gene calls are TRBV11-2 and TRBJ1-3, with D perhaps matching TRBD1 (5 bases). V was trimmed by 3 bases and J by 12 bases, leaving 6 bases between them. CDR3 size: 10 residues. CDR1 is SGHAT and CDR2 is FQNNGV in the germline V gene. This chain's CDR3 is CASSFDSIYF. CDR3 in DNA: TGTGCCAGCAGCTTTGACAGCATATATTTT.

The chain has TRBV2 and TRBJ2-6; D may be TRBD1 (5 bases). Germline loops: CDR1 SNHLY, CDR2 FYNNEI. The V end was cut by 7 bases, the J end by 1 base, with 5 bases between. This CDR3 contains 13 residues. This chain's CDR3 is CASKGSGANVLTF. In DNA form, the CDR3 reads TGTGCCAGCAAGGGGTCTGGGGCCAACGTCCTGACTTTC.